The 5 T cell receptor beta chains presented below share a single source sample, sequenced in a study of T cell responses to AZD1222 COVID-19 vaccine. TCRdb's table, derived via immunoSEQ multiplex PCR, lists solely in-frame clones and lacks some. The table lists 110,000 to 150,000 clones, about 93% of them singletons. The specimen was peripheral blood, collected on day 0 of AZD1222 vaccination. These receptor sequences come from an adult in good health.

The rearrangement uses TRBV6-5 and TRBJ1-1; weak D call: TRBD1 (5 bases). The CDR3 has 12 amino acids. V lost 6 bases and J lost 6, with 11 bases in between. The V gene's germline CDR1 is MNHEY and CDR2 SVGAGI. CDR3 nucleotides: TGTGCCAGCAGGGGGGATCGGCCTGAAGCTTTCTTT. The encoded protein is CASRGDRPEAFF.

The V and J genes are TRBV7-9 and TRBJ1-2; a weak D match, TRBD1 (6 bases). Trimming removed 5 bases from V and 9 bases from J, with 13 bases in between. CDR1 and CDR2 (germline): SEHNR, FQNEAQ (reference sequence). This CDR3 is 12 amino acids long. CDR3 nucleotides: TGTGCCAGCAGCCCCGGGACACCAAGCTACACCTTC. Its protein product is CASSPGTPSYTF.

V usage is TRBV5-1 and J usage is TRBJ2-7; 8 bases fit TRBD2. CDR3 size: 15 residues. After removal of 0 bases from V and 6 bases from J, the junction contained 8 bases not matched to a gene. Germline V gene data show CDR1 as SGHRS and CDR2 as YFSETQ. CDR3 nucleotides: TGCGCCAGCAGCTTGGTAGTAGCGGGATCCGCCGAGCAGTACTTC. Translating it yields CASSLVVAGSAEQYF.

This rearrangement joins TRBV10-2 to TRBJ2-7; either TRBD1 or TRBD2 may supply D (5 bases each). Germline V gives CDR1 WSHSY, CDR2 SAAADI. The V and J ends lost 6 bases and 3 bases respectively, with 15 bases between them. This CDR3 spans 14 amino acids. The CDR3 loop reads CASSPGTAYYEQYF. The CDR3 nucleotides are TGCGCCAGCAGCCCCGGGACGGCATACTACGAGCAGTACTTC.

The CDR3 spells CASSHRSNADNEQFF. The CDR3 DNA is TGCGCCAGCAGCCACCGGTCGAACGCGGACAATGAGCAGTTCTTC. V and J are TRBV4-3 and TRBJ2-1; D ambiguous. Trimming left V 3 bases short and J 5 bases short, with 14 bases between. CDR3 length: 15 amino acids. Per germline, CDR1 LGHNA and CDR2 YSLEER.